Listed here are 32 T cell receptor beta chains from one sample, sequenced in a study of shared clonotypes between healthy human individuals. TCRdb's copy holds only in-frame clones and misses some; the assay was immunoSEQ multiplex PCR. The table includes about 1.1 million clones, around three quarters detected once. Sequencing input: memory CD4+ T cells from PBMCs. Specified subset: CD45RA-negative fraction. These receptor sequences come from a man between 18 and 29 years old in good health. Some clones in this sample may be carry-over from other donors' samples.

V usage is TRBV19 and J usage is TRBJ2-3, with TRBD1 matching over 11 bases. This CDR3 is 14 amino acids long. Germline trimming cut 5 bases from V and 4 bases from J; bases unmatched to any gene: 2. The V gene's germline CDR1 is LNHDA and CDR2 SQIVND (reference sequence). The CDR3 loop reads CASSLDRGPDTQYF. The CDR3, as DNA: TGTGCCAGTAGTCTGGACAGGGGGCCAGATACGCAGTATTTT.

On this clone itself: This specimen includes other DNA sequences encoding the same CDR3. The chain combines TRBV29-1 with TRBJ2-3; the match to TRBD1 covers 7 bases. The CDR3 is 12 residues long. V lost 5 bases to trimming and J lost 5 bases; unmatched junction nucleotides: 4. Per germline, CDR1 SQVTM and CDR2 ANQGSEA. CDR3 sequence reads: CSVRQGGDTQYF. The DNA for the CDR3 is TGCAGCGTTCGACAGGGCGGAGATACGCAGTATTTT.

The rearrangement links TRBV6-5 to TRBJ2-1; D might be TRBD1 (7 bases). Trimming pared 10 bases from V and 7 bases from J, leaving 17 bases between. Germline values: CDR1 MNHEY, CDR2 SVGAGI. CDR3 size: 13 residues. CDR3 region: CATLQTGRNEQFF. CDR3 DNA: TGTGCCACCCTCCAGACAGGGAGGAATGAGCAGTTCTTC.

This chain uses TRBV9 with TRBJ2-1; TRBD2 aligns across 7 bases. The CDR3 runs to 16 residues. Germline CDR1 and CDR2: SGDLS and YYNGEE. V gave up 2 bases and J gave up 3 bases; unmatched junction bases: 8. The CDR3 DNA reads TGTGCCAGCAGCGTCGGGGAGGGGCTCGACTACAATGAGCAGTTCTTC. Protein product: CASSVGEGLDYNEQFF.

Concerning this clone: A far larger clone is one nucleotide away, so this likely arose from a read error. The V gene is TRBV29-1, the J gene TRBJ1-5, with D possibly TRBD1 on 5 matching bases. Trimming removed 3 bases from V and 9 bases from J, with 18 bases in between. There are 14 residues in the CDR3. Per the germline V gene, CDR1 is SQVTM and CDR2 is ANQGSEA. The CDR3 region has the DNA TGCAGCGTTGATGGGGCAGGTCCCCTGCGGCCCCAGCATTTT. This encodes CSVDGAGPLRPQHF.

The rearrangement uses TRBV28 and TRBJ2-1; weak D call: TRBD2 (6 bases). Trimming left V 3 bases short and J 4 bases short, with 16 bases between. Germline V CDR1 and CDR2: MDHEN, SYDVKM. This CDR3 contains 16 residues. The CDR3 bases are TGTGCCAGCAGTTTCCCTCCGGGACTCACTTACAATGAGCAGTTCTTC. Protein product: CASSFPPGLTYNEQFF.

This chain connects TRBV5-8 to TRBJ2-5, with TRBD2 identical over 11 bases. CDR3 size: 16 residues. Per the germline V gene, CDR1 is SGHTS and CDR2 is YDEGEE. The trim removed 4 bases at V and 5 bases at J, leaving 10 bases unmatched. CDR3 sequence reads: CASSPGLAGRAETQYF. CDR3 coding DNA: TGTGCCAGCAGCCCAGGACTAGCGGGTCGGGCGGAGACCCAGTACTTC. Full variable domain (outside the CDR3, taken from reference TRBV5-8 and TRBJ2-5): EAGVTQSPTHLIKTRGQQATLRCSPISGHTSVYWYQQALGLGLQFLLWYDEGEERNRGNFPPRFSGRQFPNYSSELNVNALELEDSALYLCASSPGLAGRAETQYFGPGTRLLVL.

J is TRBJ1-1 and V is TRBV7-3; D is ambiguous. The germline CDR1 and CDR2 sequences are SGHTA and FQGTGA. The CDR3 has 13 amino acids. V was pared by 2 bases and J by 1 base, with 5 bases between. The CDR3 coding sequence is TGTGCCAGCAGCTTATACCCGAACACTGAAGCTTTCTTT. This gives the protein CASSLYPNTEAFF.

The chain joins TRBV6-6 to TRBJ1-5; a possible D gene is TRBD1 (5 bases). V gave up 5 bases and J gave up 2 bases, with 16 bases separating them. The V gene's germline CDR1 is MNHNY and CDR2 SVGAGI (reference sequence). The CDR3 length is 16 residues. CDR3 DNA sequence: TGTGCCAGCAGTACCCCGGGGGGGGGTGGCAATCAGCCCCAGCATTTT. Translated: CASSTPGGGGNQPQHF.

CDR3 in amino acids: CASSFRGQRETQYF. The CDR3 nucleotides are TGTGCCAGCAGTTTCCGGGGTCAGCGGGAGACCCAGTACTTC. This chain connects TRBV25-1 to TRBJ2-5, with TRBD2 as a possible D gene (5 bases). Per germline, CDR1 MGHDK and CDR2 SYGVNS. The CDR3 runs 14 residues. With 5 bases removed from V and 5 bases from J, the gap between germline ends came to 15 bases.

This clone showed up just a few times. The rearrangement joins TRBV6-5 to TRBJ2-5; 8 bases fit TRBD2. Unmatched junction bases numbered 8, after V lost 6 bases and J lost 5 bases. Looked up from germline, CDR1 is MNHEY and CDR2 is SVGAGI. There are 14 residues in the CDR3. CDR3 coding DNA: TGTGCCAGCAGCGGACTAGCAGGCTTCGAGACCCAGTACTTC. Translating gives CASSGLAGFETQYF.

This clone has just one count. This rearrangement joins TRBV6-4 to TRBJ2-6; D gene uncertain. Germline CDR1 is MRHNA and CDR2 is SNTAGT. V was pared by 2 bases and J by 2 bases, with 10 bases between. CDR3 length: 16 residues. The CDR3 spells CASSDHSRPGANVLTF. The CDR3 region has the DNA TGTGCCAGCAGTGACCATTCAAGACCTGGGGCCAACGTCCTGACTTTC.

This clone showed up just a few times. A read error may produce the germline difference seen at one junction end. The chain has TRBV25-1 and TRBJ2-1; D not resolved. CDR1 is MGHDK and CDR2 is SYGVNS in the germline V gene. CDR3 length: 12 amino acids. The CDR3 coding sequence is TGTGCCAGCAGTGAATCGACGACGTCTCTGGTCTTC. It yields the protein CASSESTTSLVF.

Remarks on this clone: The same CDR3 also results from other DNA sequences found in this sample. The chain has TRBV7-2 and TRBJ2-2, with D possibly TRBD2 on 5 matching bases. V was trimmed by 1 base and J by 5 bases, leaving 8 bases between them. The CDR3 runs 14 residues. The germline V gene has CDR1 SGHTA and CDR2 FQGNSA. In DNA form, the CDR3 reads TGTGCCAGCAGCTTAGAGAGCGGTACCGGGGAGCTGTTTTTT. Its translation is CASSLESGTGELFF.

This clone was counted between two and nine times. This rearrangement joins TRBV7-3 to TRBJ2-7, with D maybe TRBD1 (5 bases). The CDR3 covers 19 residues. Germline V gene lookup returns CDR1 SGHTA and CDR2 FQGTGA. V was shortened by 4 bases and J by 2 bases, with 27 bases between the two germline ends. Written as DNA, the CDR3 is TGTGCCAGCAGCTCCCGTTACCGCCCGAAGACAGATCAAGCCTACGAGCAGTACTTC. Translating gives CASSSRYRPKTDQAYEQYF.

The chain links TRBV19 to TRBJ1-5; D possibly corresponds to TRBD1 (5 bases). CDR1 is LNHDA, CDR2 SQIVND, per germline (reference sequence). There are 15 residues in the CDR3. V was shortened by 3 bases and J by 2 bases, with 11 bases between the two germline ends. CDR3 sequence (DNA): TGTGCCAGTAGTATCTGGGGCTCGGGCAATCAGCCCCAGCATTTT. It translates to CASSIWGSGNQPQHF.

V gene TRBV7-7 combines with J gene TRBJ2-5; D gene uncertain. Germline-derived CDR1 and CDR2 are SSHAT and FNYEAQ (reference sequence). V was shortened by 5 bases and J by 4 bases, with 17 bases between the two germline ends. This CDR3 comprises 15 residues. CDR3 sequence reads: CASSRKSVTTETQYF. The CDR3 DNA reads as TGTGCCAGCAGCCGAAAATCAGTTACTACAGAGACCCAGTACTTC.

As DNA, the CDR3 is TGTGCCAGCAGCTCCGGCTGGGACGAGCAGTACTTC. This encodes CASSSGWDEQYF. The chain uses TRBV7-6 and TRBJ2-7; D remains unclear. Germline V lookup: CDR1 SGHVS, CDR2 FNYEAQ. This CDR3 region has 12 residues. Trimming shortened V by 4 bases and J by 5 bases, and 9 bases separated the two germline ends. Filled out from reference TRBV7-6 and TRBJ2-7, the complete variable domain reads GAGVSQSPRYKVTKRGQDVALRCDPISGHVSLYWYRQALGQGPEFLTYFNYEAQQDKSGLPNDRFSAERPEGSISTLTIQRTEQRDSAMYRCASSSGWDEQYFGPGTRLTVT.

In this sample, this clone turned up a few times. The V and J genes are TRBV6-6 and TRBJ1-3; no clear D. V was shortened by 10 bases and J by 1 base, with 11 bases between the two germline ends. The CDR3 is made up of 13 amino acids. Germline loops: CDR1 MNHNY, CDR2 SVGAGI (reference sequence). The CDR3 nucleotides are TGTGCCACCGGACGGTCTTCTGGAAACACCATATATTTT. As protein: CATGRSSGNTIYF.

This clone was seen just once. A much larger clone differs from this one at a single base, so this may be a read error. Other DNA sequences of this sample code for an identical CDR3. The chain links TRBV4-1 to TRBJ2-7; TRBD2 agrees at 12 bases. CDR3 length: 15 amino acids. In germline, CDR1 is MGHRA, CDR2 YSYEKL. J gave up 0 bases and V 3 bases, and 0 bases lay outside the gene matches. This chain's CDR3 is CASSQTSGSSYEQYF. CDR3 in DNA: TGCGCCAGCAGCCAGACTAGCGGGAGCTCCTACGAGCAGTACTTC.

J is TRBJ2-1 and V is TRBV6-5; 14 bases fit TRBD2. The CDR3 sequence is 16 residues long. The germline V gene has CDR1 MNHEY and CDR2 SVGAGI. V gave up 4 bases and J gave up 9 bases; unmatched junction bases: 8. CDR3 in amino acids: CASSWTSGRRGSEQFF. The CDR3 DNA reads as TGTGCCAGCAGTTGGACTAGCGGGAGGAGGGGTAGTGAGCAGTTCTTC.

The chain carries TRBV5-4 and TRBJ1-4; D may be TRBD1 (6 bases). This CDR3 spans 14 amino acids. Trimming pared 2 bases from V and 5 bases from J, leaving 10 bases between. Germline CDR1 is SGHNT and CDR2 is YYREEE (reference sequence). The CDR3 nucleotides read TGTGCCAGCAGCTTAGGACAGATGAATGAAAAACTGTTTTTT. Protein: CASSLGQMNEKLFF.

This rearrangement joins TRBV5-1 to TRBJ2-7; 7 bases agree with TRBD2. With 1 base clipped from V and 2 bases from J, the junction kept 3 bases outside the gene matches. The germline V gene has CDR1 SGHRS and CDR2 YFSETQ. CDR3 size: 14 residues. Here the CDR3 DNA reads TGCGCCAGCAGCTTGAGGCGGGGGACCTACGAGCAGTACTTC. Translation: CASSLRRGTYEQYF.

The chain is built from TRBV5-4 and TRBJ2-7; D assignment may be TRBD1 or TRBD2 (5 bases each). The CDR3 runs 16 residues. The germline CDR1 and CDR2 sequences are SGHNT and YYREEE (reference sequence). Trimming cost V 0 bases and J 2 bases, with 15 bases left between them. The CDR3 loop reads CASSLAKGRGPYEQYF. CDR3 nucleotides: TGTGCCAGCAGCTTGGCCAAGGGTCGGGGACCCTACGAGCAGTACTTC.

The CDR3 is CASTASFSGANVLTF. DNA for the CDR3: TGTGCCAGCACGGCCTCCTTCTCTGGGGCCAACGTCCTGACTTTC. The chain joins TRBV6-5 to TRBJ2-6; D unclear. The CDR3 runs to 15 residues. Germline values: CDR1 MNHEY, CDR2 SVGAGI. The germline V and J ends were trimmed by 7 bases and 0 bases, with 10 bases remaining between them.

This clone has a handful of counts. This chain's CDR3 is CASSSRRTSGESYNEQFF. Written as DNA, the CDR3 is TGTGCCAGCAGCTCTCGGAGGACTAGCGGGGAATCCTACAATGAGCAGTTCTTC. The rearrangement links TRBV11-2 to TRBJ2-1; 12 nucleotides align to TRBD2. The CDR3 is 18 residues long. V trimming: 4 bases; J trimming: 1 base; junction bases outside the gene matches: 8. The V gene's germline CDR1 is SGHAT and CDR2 FQNNGV.

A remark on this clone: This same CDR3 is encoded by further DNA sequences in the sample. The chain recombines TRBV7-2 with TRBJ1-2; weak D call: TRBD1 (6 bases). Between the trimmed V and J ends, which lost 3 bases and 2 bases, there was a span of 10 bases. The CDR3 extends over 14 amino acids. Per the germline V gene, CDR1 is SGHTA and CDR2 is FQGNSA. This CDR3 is CASSLLGANYGYTF. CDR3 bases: TGTGCCAGCAGCTTGCTGGGGGCGAACTATGGCTACACCTTC.

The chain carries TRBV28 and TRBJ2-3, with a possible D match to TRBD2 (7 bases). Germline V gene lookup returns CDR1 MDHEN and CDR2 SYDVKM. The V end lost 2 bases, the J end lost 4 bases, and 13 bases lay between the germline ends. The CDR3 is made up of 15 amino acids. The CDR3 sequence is CASSLRGGGADTQYF. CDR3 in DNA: TGTGCCAGCAGTTTACGGGGAGGGGGGGCAGATACGCAGTATTTT.

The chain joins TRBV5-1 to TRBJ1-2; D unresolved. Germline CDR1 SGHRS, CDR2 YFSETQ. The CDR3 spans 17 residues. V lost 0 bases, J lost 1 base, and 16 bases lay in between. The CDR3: CASSLAANRPDNYGYTF. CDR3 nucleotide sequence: TGCGCCAGCAGCTTGGCGGCAAATCGACCCGATAACTATGGCTACACCTTC.

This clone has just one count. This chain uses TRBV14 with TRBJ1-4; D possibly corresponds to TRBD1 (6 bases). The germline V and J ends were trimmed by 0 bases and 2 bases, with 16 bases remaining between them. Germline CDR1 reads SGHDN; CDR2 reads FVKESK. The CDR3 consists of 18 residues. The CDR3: CASSQDLPGRGTNEKLFF. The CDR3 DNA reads TGTGCCAGCAGCCAAGATCTCCCGGGAAGGGGGACTAATGAAAAACTGTTTTTT.

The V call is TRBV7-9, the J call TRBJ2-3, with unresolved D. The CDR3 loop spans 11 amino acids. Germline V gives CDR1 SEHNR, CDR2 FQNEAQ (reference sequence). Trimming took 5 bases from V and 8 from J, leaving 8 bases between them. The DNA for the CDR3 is TGTGCCAGCAGCCCAGGAGTTACGCAGTATTTT. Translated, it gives CASSPGVTQYF.

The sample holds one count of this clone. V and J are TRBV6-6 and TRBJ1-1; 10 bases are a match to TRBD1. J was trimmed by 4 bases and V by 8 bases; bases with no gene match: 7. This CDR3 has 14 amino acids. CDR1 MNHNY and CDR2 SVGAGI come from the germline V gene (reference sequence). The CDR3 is CASWIRQGATEAFF. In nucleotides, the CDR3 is TGTGCCAGCTGGATCCGACAGGGGGCCACTGAAGCTTTCTTT.